The entry below describes one T cell receptor beta chain. The CDR3 extends over 14 amino acids. Germline-derived CDR1 and CDR2 are LGHNA and YNFKEQ. V shed 4 bases and J shed 6 bases, with 13 bases lying between them. Assay used: immunoSEQ multiplex PCR; TCRdb lists only in-frame clones, some missing. The repertoire consists of about 65,000 clones, with 65% to 90% occurring once and the leading ten covering around 9.6%. This specimen comes from a study of blood T cell repertoires in COVID-19. Seattle-derived patients entered the study during active infection and were followed longitudinally. The TCR sequence derives from a man aged 45-60 years with COVID-19, enrolled during active disease. The specimen was peripheral blood. The V call is TRBV4-2, the J call TRBJ1-5; D may be TRBD1 (5 bases). CDR3 in amino acids: CASSRRGDSQPQHF. The CDR3 nucleotides read TGTGCCAGCAGCCGAAGGGGTGATAGTCAGCCCCAGCATTTT.